Reported below is one TCR beta chain. The sample carries other DNA sequences with the same CDR3. This specimen comes from a study of CD8+ T cells in alopecia areata. V lost 2 bases to trimming and J lost 1 base; unmatched junction nucleotides: 0. The germline CDR1 and CDR2 sequences are LGHNA and YSLEER. There are 15 residues in the CDR3. Treatment in this sample: oral pan-JAK inhibitor, 5-10 mg twice daily. Reverse transcription of extracted RNA yielded cDNA, which provided the sequencing template. This table comes from immunoSEQ multiplex PCR, and its TCRdb copy is limited to in-frame clones, with some not included. The repertoire holds about 87,000 clones, around 71% seen once, with approximately 15% in the top ten.

This receptor was identified in a human donor with alopecia areata. Material: CD8+ T cells sorted from blood, obtained at week 44, from a patient treated with tofacitinib. The genes are TRBV4-3 and TRBJ2-3; 10 nucleotides match TRBD2. The CDR3, as DNA: TGCGCCAGCAGCCAACTAGCGGGAGGCACAGATACGCAGTATTTT. Residues: CASSQLAGGTDTQYF.